This TCR beta chain is from a study of shared clonotypes between healthy human individuals. Study information: Donors had three CD4 naive, three CD4 memory, two CD8 naive and one CD8 memory plate apiece.

Deep-level running was used for the assay. Clones were sequenced by immunoSEQ multiplex PCR, and TCRdb holds only the in-frame ones, with some missing. This sample has 650,000 to 750,000 clones, with roughly 70% found just once. Study-wide findings and caveats: In a handful of donors, around 4.8% of naive CD4 clonotypes appeared in common.

Remarks on this clone: Its antigen is not known.

The V gene's germline CDR1 is MDHEN and CDR2 SYDVKM. V was shortened by 3 bases and J by 6 bases, with 14 bases between the two germline ends. The CDR3 consists of 14 residues. The authors divided CD4+ cells into CD45RA+ naive and CD45RA-negative memory subsets. The V and J genes are TRBV28 and TRBJ1-1; no firm D call. The receptor was isolated from a woman in her thirties in good health. The source material was memory CD4+ T cells sorted from blood. This sample's subset: CD45RA-negative fraction. The CDR3 DNA sequence: TGTGCCAGCAGTTTGCCTGAACAGTGGGCTGAAGCTTTCTTT. Translation: CASSLPEQWAEAFF.